The following is a T cell receptor (beta chain) sequence with its context. The antigen is unknown. Germline values: CDR1 SGHTA, CDR2 FQGNSA. V was clipped by 6 bases and J by 3 bases, with 15 bases between them. The CDR3 totals 15 residues. Researchers made TCR beta libraries by using iRepertoire HTBI primers and running Arm-PCR on CDR3 regions. TCRdb reprocessed the multiplex PCR reads via MiXCR and lists one record per CDR3 protein. The data hold hundreds of thousands of distinct CDR3 sequences, with about 22% observed a single time. Specified time point: persistent/refractory GD, antithyroid drugs over 5 years with positive TRAb. TCR sequences were obtained from RNA taken from PBMCs. This record belongs to a study of regulatory T cells in long-lasting Graves disease. The study's findings and limits: Between persistent patients, around 2,900 public clonotypes were shared, exceeding the 800 to 1,000 shared between new patients. Accuracy may have been reduced by the small sample size.

The specimen comprised peripheral blood mononuclear cells (PBMCs), sampled when the disease was refractory, from a patient treated with antithyroid drugs. This TCR was sampled from a female donor with Graves disease. The chain has TRBV7-2 and TRBJ1-5, with a weak D call TRBD1 (5 bases). The CDR3 DNA follows: TGTGCCAGCAGTTACTCCAGGGACCCCAATCAGCCCCAGCATTTT. Translation gives CASSYSRDPNQPQHF.